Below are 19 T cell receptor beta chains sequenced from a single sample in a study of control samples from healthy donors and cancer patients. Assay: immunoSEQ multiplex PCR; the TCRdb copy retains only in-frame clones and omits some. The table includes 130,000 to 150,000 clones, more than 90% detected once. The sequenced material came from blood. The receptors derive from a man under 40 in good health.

CDR3 nucleotides: TGCGCCAGCAGCCAAGATGAGGCGGGAACCTCCAAAAACATTCAGTACTTC. Translated, it gives CASSQDEAGTSKNIQYF. The V gene is TRBV4-1, the J gene TRBJ2-4, with D possibly TRBD2 on 6 matching bases. CDR1 and CDR2 from the germline V gene are MGHRA and YSYEKL. Trimming removed 0 bases from V and 2 bases from J, with 14 bases in between. CDR3 size: 17 residues.

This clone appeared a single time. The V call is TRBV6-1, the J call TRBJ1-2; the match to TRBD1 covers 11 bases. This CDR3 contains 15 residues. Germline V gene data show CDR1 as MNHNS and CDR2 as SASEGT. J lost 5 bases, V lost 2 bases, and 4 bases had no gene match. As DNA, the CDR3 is TGTGCCAGCAGTGAATCAGGACAGGGGGCATATGGCTACACCTTC. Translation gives CASSESGQGAYGYTF.

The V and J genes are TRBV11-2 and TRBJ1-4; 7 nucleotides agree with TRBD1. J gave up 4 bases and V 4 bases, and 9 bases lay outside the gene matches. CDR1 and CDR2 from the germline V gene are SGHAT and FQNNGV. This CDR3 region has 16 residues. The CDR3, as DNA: TGTGCCAGCAGCTCATCACCACAGGGGAATAATGAAAAACTGTTTTTT. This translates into CASSSSPQGNNEKLFF.

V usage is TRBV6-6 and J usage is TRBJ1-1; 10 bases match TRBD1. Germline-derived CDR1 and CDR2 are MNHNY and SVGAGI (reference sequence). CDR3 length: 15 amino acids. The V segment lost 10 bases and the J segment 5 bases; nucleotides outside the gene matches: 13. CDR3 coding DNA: TGTGCCACGACCGGGACAGGGGAAAAAAGGACTGAAGCTTTCTTT. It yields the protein CATTGTGEKRTEAFF.

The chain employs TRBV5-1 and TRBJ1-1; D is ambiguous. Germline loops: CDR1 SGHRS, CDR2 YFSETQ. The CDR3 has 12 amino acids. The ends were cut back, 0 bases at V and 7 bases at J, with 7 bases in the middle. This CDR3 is CASSLGDNEAFF. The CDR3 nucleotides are TGCGCCAGCAGCTTGGGTGACAATGAAGCTTTCTTT.

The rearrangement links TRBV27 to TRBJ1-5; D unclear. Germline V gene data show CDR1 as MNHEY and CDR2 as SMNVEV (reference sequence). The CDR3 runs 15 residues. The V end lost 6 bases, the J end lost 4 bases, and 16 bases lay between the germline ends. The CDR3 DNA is TGTGCCAGCAGCTCAACACAGCTGGGGAATCAGCCCCAGCATTTT. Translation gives CASSSTQLGNQPQHF.

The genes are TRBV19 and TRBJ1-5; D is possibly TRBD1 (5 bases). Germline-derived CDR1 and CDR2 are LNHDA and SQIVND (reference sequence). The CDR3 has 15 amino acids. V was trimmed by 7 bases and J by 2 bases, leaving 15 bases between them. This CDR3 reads CASTSRVLGNQPQHF. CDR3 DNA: TGTGCCAGTACATCCAGGGTTTTAGGCAATCAGCCCCAGCATTTT.

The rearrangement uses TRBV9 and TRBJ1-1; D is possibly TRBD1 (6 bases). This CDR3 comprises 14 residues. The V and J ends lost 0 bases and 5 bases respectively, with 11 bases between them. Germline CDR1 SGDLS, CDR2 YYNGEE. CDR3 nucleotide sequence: TGTGCCAGCAGCGTAGGGGGGCGAGATACTGAAGCTTTCTTT. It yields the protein CASSVGGRDTEAFF.

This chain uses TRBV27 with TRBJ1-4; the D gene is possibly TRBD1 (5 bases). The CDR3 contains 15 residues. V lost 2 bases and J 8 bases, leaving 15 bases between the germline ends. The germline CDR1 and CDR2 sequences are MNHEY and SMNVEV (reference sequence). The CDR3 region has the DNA TGTGCCAGCAGTTTAGGGATTGGACAAGGAGAAAAACTGTTTTTT. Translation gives CASSLGIGQGEKLFF.

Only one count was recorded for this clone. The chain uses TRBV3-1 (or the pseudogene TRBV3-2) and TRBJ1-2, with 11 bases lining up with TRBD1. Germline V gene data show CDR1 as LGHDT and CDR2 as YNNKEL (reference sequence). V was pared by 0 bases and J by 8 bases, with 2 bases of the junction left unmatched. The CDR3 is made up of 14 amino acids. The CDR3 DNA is TGTGCCAGCAGCCAAGAGGACAGGGGGCACGGCTACACCTTC. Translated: CASSQEDRGHGYTF.

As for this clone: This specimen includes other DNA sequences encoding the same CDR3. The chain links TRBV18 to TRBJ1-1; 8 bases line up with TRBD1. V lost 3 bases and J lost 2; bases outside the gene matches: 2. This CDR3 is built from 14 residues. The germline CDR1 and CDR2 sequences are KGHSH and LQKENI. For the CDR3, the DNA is TGTGCCAGCTCACCGGACAGGGTCAACACTGAAGCTTTCTTT. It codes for CASSPDRVNTEAFF.

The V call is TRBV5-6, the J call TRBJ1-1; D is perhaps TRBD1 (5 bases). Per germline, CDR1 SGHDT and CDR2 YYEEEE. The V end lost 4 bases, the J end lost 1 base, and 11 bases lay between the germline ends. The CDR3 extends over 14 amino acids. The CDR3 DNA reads TGTGCCAGCAGCCTGGGACGGAAGAACACTGAAGCTTTCTTT. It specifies CASSLGRKNTEAFF.

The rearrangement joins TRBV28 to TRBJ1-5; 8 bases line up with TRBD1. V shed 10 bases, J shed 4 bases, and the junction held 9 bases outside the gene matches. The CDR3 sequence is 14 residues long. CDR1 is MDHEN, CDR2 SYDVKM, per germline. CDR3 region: CATNPDRANQPQHF. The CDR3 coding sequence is TGTGCCACCAACCCGGACAGGGCTAATCAGCCCCAGCATTTT.

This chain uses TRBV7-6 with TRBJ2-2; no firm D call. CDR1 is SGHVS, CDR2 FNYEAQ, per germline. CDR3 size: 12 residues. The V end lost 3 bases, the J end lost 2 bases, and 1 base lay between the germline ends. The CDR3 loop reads CASSFNTGELFF. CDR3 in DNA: TGTGCCAGCAGCTTTAACACCGGGGAGCTGTTTTTT.

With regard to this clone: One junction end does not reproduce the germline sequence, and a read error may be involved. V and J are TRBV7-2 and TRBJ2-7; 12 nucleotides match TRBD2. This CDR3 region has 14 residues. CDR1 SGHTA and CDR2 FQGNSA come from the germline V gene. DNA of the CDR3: TGTGCCAGCAGCCTAGCGGGGGGGTATTACGAGCAGTACTTC. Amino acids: CASSLAGGYYEQYF.

The CDR3 nucleotides read TGTGCCAGCAGCTCGAGGGTCCTGAACACTGAAGCTTTCTTT. It specifies CASSSRVLNTEAFF. This sequence joins TRBV6-1 and TRBJ1-1; no reliable D call. This CDR3 is 14 amino acids long. Trimming took 6 bases from V and 0 from J, leaving 11 bases between them. CDR1 is MNHNS and CDR2 is SASEGT in the germline V gene.

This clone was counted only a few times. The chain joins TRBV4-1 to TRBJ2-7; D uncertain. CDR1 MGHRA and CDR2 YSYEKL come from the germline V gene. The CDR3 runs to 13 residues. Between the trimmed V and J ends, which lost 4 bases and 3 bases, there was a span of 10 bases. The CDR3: CASSPAIGYEQYF. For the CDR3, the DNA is TGCGCCAGCAGCCCAGCCATCGGCTACGAGCAGTACTTC.

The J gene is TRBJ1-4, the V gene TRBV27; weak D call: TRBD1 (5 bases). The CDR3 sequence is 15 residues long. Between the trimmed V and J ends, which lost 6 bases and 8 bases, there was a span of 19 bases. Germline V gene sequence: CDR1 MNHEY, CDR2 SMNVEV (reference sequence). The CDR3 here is CASSRTTELMEKLFF. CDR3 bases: TGTGCCAGCAGCAGAACGACAGAGCTGATGGAAAAACTGTTTTTT. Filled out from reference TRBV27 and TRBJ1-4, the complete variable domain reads EAQVTQNPRYLITVTGKKLTVTCSQNMNHEYMSWYRQDPGLGLRQIYYSMNVEVTDKGDVPEGYKVSRKEKRNFPLILESPSPNQTSLYFCASSRTTELMEKLFFGSGTQLSVL.

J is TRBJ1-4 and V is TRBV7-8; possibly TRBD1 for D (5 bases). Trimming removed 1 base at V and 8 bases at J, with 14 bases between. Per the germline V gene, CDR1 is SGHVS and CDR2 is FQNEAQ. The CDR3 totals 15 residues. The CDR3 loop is CASSLEGFLWEKLFF. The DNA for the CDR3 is TGTGCCAGCAGCTTAGAGGGGTTTCTCTGGGAAAAACTGTTTTTT.